This T cell receptor beta chain originates from a study of patients and donors after allogeneic stem cell transplantation. In germline, CDR1 is LGHNA, CDR2 YSLEER. Trimming pared 1 base from V and 7 bases from J, leaving 11 bases between. The CDR3 is 14 residues long. Each CDR3 protein gets one entry after TCRdb re-called the RT-PCR reads with MiXCR. This sample yields 410,000 or so distinct CDR3 sequences, of which 16% are seen a single time; around 6.8% belongs to the top ten. This clonotype was counted ten times or more. This receptor was obtained from a human donor who was either an allogeneic HSCT recipient or a stem cell or donor lymphocyte infusion donor (not recorded which). It is not recorded whose cells these are; they may come from a transplant donor. The sequenced sample was blood, either unsorted or a sorted T cell fraction (not recorded which). This chain joins TRBV4-3 and TRBJ2-1, with D perhaps matching TRBD2 (7 bases). CDR3 sequence (DNA): TGCGCCAGCAGCCAAGGGGGAGGGGGTAATGAGCAGTTCTTC. Translating gives CASSQGGGGNEQFF.